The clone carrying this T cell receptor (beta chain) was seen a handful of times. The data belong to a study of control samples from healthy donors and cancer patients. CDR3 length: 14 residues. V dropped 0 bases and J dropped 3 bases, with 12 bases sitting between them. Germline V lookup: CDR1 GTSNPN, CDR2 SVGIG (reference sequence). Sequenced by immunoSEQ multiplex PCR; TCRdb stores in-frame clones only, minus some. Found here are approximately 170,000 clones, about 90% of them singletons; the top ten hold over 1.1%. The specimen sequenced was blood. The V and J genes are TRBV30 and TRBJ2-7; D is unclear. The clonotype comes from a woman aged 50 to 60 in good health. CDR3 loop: CAWSVRFLGYEQYF. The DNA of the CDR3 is TGTGCCTGGAGTGTACGGTTCCTTGGCTACGAGCAGTACTTC. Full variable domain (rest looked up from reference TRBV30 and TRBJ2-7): SQTIHQWPATLVQPVGSPLSLECTVEGTSNPNLYWYRQAAGRGLQLLFYSVGIGQISSEVPQNLSASRPQDRQFILSSKKLLLSDSGFYLCAWSVRFLGYEQYFGPGTRLTVT.